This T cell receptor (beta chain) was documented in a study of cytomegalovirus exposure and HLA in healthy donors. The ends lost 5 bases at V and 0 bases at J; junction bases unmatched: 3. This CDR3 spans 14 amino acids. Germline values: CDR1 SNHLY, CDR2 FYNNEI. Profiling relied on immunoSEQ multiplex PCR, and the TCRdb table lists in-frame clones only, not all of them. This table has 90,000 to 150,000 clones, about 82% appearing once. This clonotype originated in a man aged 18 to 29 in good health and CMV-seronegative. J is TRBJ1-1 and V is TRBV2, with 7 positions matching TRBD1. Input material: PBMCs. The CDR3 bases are TGTGCCAGCAGTCAGGGGGTTTTGAACACTGAAGCTTTCTTT. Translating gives CASSQGVLNTEAFF.